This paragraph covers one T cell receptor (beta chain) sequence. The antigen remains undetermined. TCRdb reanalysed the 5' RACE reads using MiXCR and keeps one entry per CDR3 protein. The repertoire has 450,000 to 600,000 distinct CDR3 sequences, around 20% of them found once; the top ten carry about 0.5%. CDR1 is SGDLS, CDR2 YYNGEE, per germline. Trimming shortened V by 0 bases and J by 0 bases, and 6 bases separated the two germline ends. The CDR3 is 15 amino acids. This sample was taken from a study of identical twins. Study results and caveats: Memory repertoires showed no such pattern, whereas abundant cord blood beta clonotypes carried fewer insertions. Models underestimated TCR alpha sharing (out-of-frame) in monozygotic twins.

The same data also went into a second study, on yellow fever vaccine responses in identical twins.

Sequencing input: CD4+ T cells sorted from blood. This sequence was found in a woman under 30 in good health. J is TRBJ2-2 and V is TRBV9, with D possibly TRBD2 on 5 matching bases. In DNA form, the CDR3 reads TGTGCCAGCAGCGTAGAAGCGGCGAACACCGGGGAGCTGTTTTTT. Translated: CASSVEAANTGELFF.